This record concerns one T cell receptor beta chain sequence. Antigen specificity is unknown. The trim removed 7 bases at V and 1 base at J, leaving 7 bases unmatched. This CDR3 spans 14 amino acids. Per the germline V gene, CDR1 is SGHDT and CDR2 is YYEEEE. This record belongs to a study of cytomegalovirus exposure and HLA in healthy donors. Study conclusions and caveats: When presence/absence was analysed, sequencing depth was taken to be roughly uniform across donors.

The PCR was carried out with 60 Vbeta primers and 13 Jbeta primers. Only in-frame clones appear in the TCRdb table, and some are missing; sequencing was by immunoSEQ multiplex PCR. The listing contains about 160,000 clones. This sequence originates from an older woman in good health and CMV-seronegative. The chain carries TRBV5-6 and TRBJ1-2; 7 bases are shared with TRBD1. The material sequenced was PBMCs. The CDR3 nucleotides are TGTGCCAGCCGTATGACAGGGCTTAACTATGGCTACACCTTC. Protein product: CASRMTGLNYGYTF.